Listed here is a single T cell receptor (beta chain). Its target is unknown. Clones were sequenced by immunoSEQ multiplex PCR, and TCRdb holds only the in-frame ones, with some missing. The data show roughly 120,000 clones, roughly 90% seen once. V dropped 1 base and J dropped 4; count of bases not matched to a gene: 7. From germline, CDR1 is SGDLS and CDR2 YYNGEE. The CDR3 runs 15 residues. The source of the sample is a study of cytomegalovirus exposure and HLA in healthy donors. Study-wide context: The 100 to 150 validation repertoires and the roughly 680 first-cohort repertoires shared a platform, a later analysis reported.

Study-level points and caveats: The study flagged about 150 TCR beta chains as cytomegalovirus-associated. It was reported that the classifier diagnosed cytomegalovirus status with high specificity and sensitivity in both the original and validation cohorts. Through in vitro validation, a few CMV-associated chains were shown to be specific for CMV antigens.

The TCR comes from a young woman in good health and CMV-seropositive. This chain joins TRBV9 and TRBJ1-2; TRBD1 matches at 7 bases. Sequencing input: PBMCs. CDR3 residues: CASSVSAGTVYGYTF. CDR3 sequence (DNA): TGTGCCAGCAGCGTATCCGCCGGGACAGTCTATGGCTACACCTTC.